This TCR beta chain was documented in a study of long-term antiretroviral therapy in people with HIV. Investigators performed immunoSEQ version v3.0 at survey level. Per-sample targets for sequencing were about 35,000-50,000 T-cell genomes. Generated by immunoSEQ multiplex PCR, the TCRdb table keeps only in-frame clones and is missing some. The repertoire holds about 22,000 clones, with 85% to 90% as singletons. The study, taken as a whole, reports: Against controls, HIV repertoires showed narrower ranges of CDR3 length.

The CDR3 sequence is 16 residues long. Trimming took 5 bases from V and 5 from J; bases not matched to a gene: 13. Germline CDR1 SGHTA, CDR2 FQGNSA. Of note for this clone: What it binds is not known.

The receptor was derived from a man between 60 and 75 years old with HIV. The chain combines TRBV7-2 with TRBJ2-5; 8 bases map to TRBD1. The sample was unsorted PBMCs, taken 2.3 years after starting antiretroviral therapy. CDR3 bases: TGTGCCAGCAGCACCAACTCCAGGGGGCGCGGGGAGACCCAGTACTTC. It is translated as CASSTNSRGRGETQYF.